The rows below give T cell receptor beta chains drawn from one sample of a study of blood T cells in healthy people across ages. One entry per CDR3 protein results from TCRdb running MiXCR on the 5' RACE reads. The sample shows around 1,700,000 distinct CDR3 sequences, 28% of them seen only once. The sample comprised blood. The source is a woman in her thirties in good health. CDR3s include the opening cysteine and the closing phenylalanine or tryptophan. Fields, in order: CDR3 DNA, CDR3 protein, J gene, clone size, D gene, V gene. D genes are given only for firm matches. Where a row states a size, it is once, few, many or the class of an expanded clone; other rows omit it.

DNA: TGTGCCAACAGCCCGGGACAGGGCATTTCACCCCTCCACTTT; CDR3: CANSPGQGISPLHF; J: TRBJ1-6; size: .; D: TRBD1; V: TRBV3-1
DNA: TGTGCCAGCAGTTTCCAGGGGGCGCGCGGCGACTACACCTTC; CDR3: CASSFQGARGDYTF; J: TRBJ1-2; size: .; D: TRBD1; V: TRBV12-3/TRBV12-4
DNA: TGTGCCAGCAGCCAAGTGATGGAGACCCAGTACTTC; CDR3: CASSQVMETQYF; J: TRBJ2-5; size: few; D: .; V: TRBV3-1
DNA: TGTGCCAGCAGAGGGCGAAAGGTCGCGAACACCGGGGAGCTGTTTTTT; CDR3: CASRGRKVANTGELFF; J: TRBJ2-2; size: .; D: .; V: TRBV6-6
DNA: TGTGCCAGCAGTCGTAGCCTGACTAGCTCCAATGAGCAGTTCTTC; CDR3: CASSRSLTSSNEQFF; J: TRBJ2-1; size: few; D: TRBD2; V: TRBV11-2
DNA: TGTGCCAGCAGTGACCTTAGGAACACTGAAGCTTTCTTT; CDR3: CASSDLRNTEAFF; J: TRBJ1-1; size: .; D: .; V: TRBV2
DNA: TGTGCCGGCAGCAAATACAGGGGGTTTTTCGACGAGCAGTACTTC; CDR3: CAGSKYRGFFDEQYF; J: TRBJ2-7; size: few; D: TRBD1; V: TRBV7-2
DNA: TGTGCCAGCAGTCCAGGGGGGGGAGGAAACATTCAGTACTTC; CDR3: CASSPGGGGNIQYF; J: TRBJ2-4; size: many; D: .; V: TRBV9
DNA: TGTGCCAGCAGTTTCAGGGCGGGGGGGTACTCCTACAATGGGCAGTTCTTC; CDR3: CASSFRAGGYSYNGQFF; J: TRBJ2-1; size: .; D: TRBD2; V: TRBV7-2
DNA: TGTGCCAGCAGTGAAGCGCTTGCAATCCGGTCCTACGAGCAGTACTTC; CDR3: CASSEALAIRSYEQYF; J: TRBJ2-7; size: .; D: .; V: TRBV2
DNA: TGCGCCAGCAGCCAACAGGGTGGGAGTGAAAAACTGTTTTTT; CDR3: CASSQQGGSEKLFF; J: TRBJ1-4; size: .; D: .; V: TRBV5-1
DNA: TGTGCCAGCAGTTCGACAGCGCCGAGGCAGGGAGTAATCCGGGAGACCCAGTACTTC; CDR3: CASSSTAPRQGVIRETQYF; J: TRBJ2-5; size: few; D: .; V: TRBV28
DNA: TGTGCCAGCAGCTTAGGGGACAGGAGAAAGTTCTTC; CDR3: CASSLGDRRKFF; J: TRBJ2-1; size: .; D: TRBD1; V: TRBV7-9
DNA: TGCAGTGCAAATCGAGAGGGGGAGACCCAGTACTTC; CDR3: CSANREGETQYF; J: TRBJ2-5; size: .; D: .; V: TRBV20-1
DNA: TGTGCCAGCAGTTTCGGCGGGAGGGCCAATGTATACGAGCAGTACTTC; CDR3: CASSFGGRANVYEQYF; J: TRBJ2-7; size: .; D: TRBD2; V: TRBV12-3/TRBV12-4
DNA: TGCGCCAGCAGCTCTCGACTAGACACCGGGGAGCTGTTTTTT; CDR3: CASSSRLDTGELFF; J: TRBJ2-2; size: .; D: .; V: TRBV5-1
DNA: TGTGCCAGCAGTGATCGGGAGACCTATCGCACAGATACGCAGTATTTT; CDR3: CASSDRETYRTDTQYF; J: TRBJ2-3; size: few; D: .; V: TRBV25-1
DNA: TGTGCCAGCAGTTACTCGGGACAGGATCCCTACGAGCAGTACTTC; CDR3: CASSYSGQDPYEQYF; J: TRBJ2-7; size: .; D: TRBD1; V: TRBV6-6
DNA: TGCAGTGCTAGCGAGGACAGTAGCACAGATACGCAGTATTTT; CDR3: CSASEDSSTDTQYF; J: TRBJ2-3; size: many; D: .; V: TRBV20-1
DNA: TGCAGTGCCAGGACTAGCGGGGGGATGGGGACCTACGAGCAGTACTTC; CDR3: CSARTSGGMGTYEQYF; J: TRBJ2-7; size: few; D: TRBD2; V: TRBV20-1
DNA: TGTGCCAGCAGCTTAGGGGGGGGGTTGGGTAACAATGAGCAGTTCTTC; CDR3: CASSLGGGLGNNEQFF; J: TRBJ2-1; size: .; D: TRBD2; V: TRBV7-6
DNA: TGTGCCAGCAGCGCGACTAGCCGAGAGACCCAGTACTTC; CDR3: CASSATSRETQYF; J: TRBJ2-5; size: .; D: TRBD2; V: TRBV2
DNA: TGTGCCAGCAGCTTAGTAGGACGTGGAAGCTTTGACGCCAAAAACATTCAGTACTTC; CDR3: CASSLVGRGSFDAKNIQYF; J: TRBJ2-4; size: .; D: .; V: TRBV11-2
DNA: TGCAGTGCTAGGACTATCAATGAGCAGTTCTTC; CDR3: CSARTINEQFF; J: TRBJ2-1; size: many; D: .; V: TRBV20-1
DNA: TGCGCCAGCAGCTTGGCGGTCGATCTGAGCTCCTACAATGAGCAGTTCTTC; CDR3: CASSLAVDLSSYNEQFF; J: TRBJ2-1; size: many; D: .; V: TRBV5-1
DNA: TGCGCCAGCAGCTTGGGCGGGGGATTAGCAGATACGCAGTATTTT; CDR3: CASSLGGGLADTQYF; J: TRBJ2-3; size: .; D: TRBD2; V: TRBV5-1
DNA: TGCGCCAGCAGCCCCCGGGACAGGGGGCTGGAGACCCAGTACTTC; CDR3: CASSPRDRGLETQYF; J: TRBJ2-5; size: .; D: TRBD1; V: TRBV5-1
DNA: TGTGCCAGCAGCCCTGGACAGGGGGTGGAGAACACTGAAGCTTTCTTT; CDR3: CASSPGQGVENTEAFF; J: TRBJ1-1; size: few; D: TRBD1; V: TRBV7-9
DNA: TGTGCCAGCAGCCGTGCGGGGGGCGACGGCCAGCCCCAGCATTTT; CDR3: CASSRAGGDGQPQHF; J: TRBJ1-5; size: .; D: .; V: TRBV7-2
DNA: TGCGCCAGCAGCTTGTACGGGGGGGCCGTGGAGACCCAGTACTTC; CDR3: CASSLYGGAVETQYF; J: TRBJ2-5; size: few; D: TRBD2; V: TRBV5-1
DNA: TGTGCCAGCAGGACCACCGGGACTACCACAGATACGCAGTATTTT; CDR3: CASRTTGTTTDTQYF; J: TRBJ2-3; size: many; D: TRBD2; V: TRBV6-5
DNA: TGTGCCAGCAGCCAAACTCTAGCGCGGAGCACCGGGGAGCTGTTTTTT; CDR3: CASSQTLARSTGELFF; J: TRBJ2-2; size: few; D: .; V: TRBV4-2
DNA: TGTGCCAGCAGTGAAGGTGGACAGGGCGGGAACTATGGCTACACCTTC; CDR3: CASSEGGQGGNYGYTF; J: TRBJ1-2; size: .; D: TRBD1; V: TRBV2
DNA: TGTGCCAGCAGTGAAGCGTCAGAGACCCAGTACTTC; CDR3: CASSEASETQYF; J: TRBJ2-5; size: .; D: .; V: TRBV6-1
DNA: TGTGCCAGCAGCTTGTCGGGGATTGTCGCTGAAGCTTTCTTT; CDR3: CASSLSGIVAEAFF; J: TRBJ1-1; size: once; D: .; V: TRBV7-2
DNA: TGTGCCAGCAGTTTCGTTCCGGGCGACAGCCGGTACGAGCAGTACTTC; CDR3: CASSFVPGDSRYEQYF; J: TRBJ2-7; size: many; D: .; V: TRBV28
DNA: TGCGCCAGCAGCTTGGGGACAGGGAAAGATACGCAGTATTTT; CDR3: CASSLGTGKDTQYF; J: TRBJ2-3; size: few; D: TRBD1; V: TRBV5-1
DNA: TGCAGCGTTGAGGAGCAGTTCTTC; CDR3: CSVEEQFF; J: TRBJ2-1; size: many; D: .; V: TRBV29-1
DNA: TGTGCCAGCAGCCTTTGGACCGCCCCCTACGAGCAGTACTTC; CDR3: CASSLWTAPYEQYF; J: TRBJ2-7; size: .; D: .; V: TRBV3-1
DNA: TGTGCCAGCAGCTTAAGCGCTAGCGGCACCTACGGGCAGTACTTC; CDR3: CASSLSASGTYGQYF; J: TRBJ2-7; size: few; D: TRBD2; V: TRBV7-9
DNA: TGCGCCAGCAGCGACACGACTGAGGGGTCAGAGACCCAGTACTTC; CDR3: CASSDTTEGSETQYF; J: TRBJ2-5; size: .; D: .; V: TRBV5-1
DNA: TGCGCCAGCAGCTTGGAGTCCCGACAGGGATACGAGCAGTACTTC; CDR3: CASSLESRQGYEQYF; J: TRBJ2-7; size: few; D: TRBD1; V: TRBV5-1
DNA: TGTGCCAGCAGTCCCCCAACCTCACACTACTCCTACGAGCAGTACTTC; CDR3: CASSPPTSHYSYEQYF; J: TRBJ2-7; size: .; D: .; V: TRBV28
DNA: TGTGCCAGCAGCTTAGAGGGGGCAGCGGGGGGGCGGAATGAGCAGTTCTTC; CDR3: CASSLEGAAGGRNEQFF; J: TRBJ2-1; size: .; D: TRBD2; V: TRBV7-2
DNA: TGCGCCAGCAGCAGCGGACAGGACTCCTACGAGCAGTACTTC; CDR3: CASSSGQDSYEQYF; J: TRBJ2-7; size: many; D: TRBD1; V: TRBV5-1
DNA: TGTGCCAGCAGCTTCCAGGGGAAGTTCAATCAGCCCCAGCATTTT; CDR3: CASSFQGKFNQPQHF; J: TRBJ1-5; size: few; D: .; V: TRBV7-2
DNA: TGCGCCAGCAGCCAAGAAAGCCTGACCGCGACTAGCACAGATACGCAGTATTTT; CDR3: CASSQESLTATSTDTQYF; J: TRBJ2-3; size: .; D: .; V: TRBV4-1
DNA: TGTGCCAGCAGTTTAAGGGGGGATATCTACAATGAGCAGTTCTTC; CDR3: CASSLRGDIYNEQFF; J: TRBJ2-1; size: .; D: .; V: TRBV27
DNA: TGTGCCAGCAGCCAAGCGGGACTAGCGGGAGAGGGGGAGACCCAGTACTTC; CDR3: CASSQAGLAGEGETQYF; J: TRBJ2-5; size: few; D: TRBD2; V: TRBV14
DNA: TGTGCCAGCAGCTCCCCGGCTAGCGGAGCCTACGAGCAGTACTTC; CDR3: CASSSPASGAYEQYF; J: TRBJ2-7; size: many; D: TRBD2; V: TRBV7-6
DNA: TGTGCCAGCAGTTGGGGCGGGAGGGCCTTGGTCGATGAGCAGTTCTTC; CDR3: CASSWGGRALVDEQFF; J: TRBJ2-1; size: .; D: TRBD2; V: TRBV28
DNA: TGTGCCAGCAGCCAAATCCCCCTGAGGGACTATGGCTACACCTTC; CDR3: CASSQIPLRDYGYTF; J: TRBJ1-2; size: .; D: .; V: TRBV7-2
DNA: TGTGCCAGCTCACCAAATGTGCACACGAACACTGAAGCTTTCTTT; CDR3: CASSPNVHTNTEAFF; J: TRBJ1-1; size: .; D: .; V: TRBV18
DNA: TGCGCCAGCAGCCAGGGGGGGGCAGGGTCTCAGCCCCAGCATTTT; CDR3: CASSQGGAGSQPQHF; J: TRBJ1-5; size: few; D: .; V: TRBV4-3